The 27 T cell receptor beta chains listed next were all sequenced from one sample in a study of follicular helper T cells after annual influenza vaccination. This sample's time point: 2014-2015 season, 7 days after vaccination. Profiled with immunoSEQ multiplex PCR; TCRdb holds only in-frame clones, not every one. Of about 9,800 clones listed, 83% were seen once; the top ten hold roughly 0.35%. The sample here was CXCR5- memory CD4+ T cells sorted from blood, taken 7 days after influenza vaccination. These receptors were taken from an adult who received the influenza vaccine.

The chain employs TRBV11-2 and TRBJ2-5, with a weak D call TRBD2 (5 bases). The CDR3 sequence is 15 residues long. The V end was cut by 7 bases, the J end by 7 bases, with 22 bases between. Germline values: CDR1 SGHAT, CDR2 FQNNGV. CDR3 region: CASTPSRAHGGTQYF. CDR3 DNA: TGTGCCAGCACCCCCTCCCGGGCCCACGGAGGGACCCAGTACTTC.

This chain connects TRBV5-1 to TRBJ2-2, with D unclear. Germline loops: CDR1 SGHRS, CDR2 YFSETQ. The CDR3 runs to 13 residues. V was trimmed by 2 bases and J by 5 bases, leaving 7 bases between them. The CDR3 reads CASSLQWTGELFF. The CDR3, as DNA: TGCGCCAGCAGCTTACAATGGACCGGGGAGCTGTTTTTT. Full variable domain (remainder filled in from reference TRBV5-1 and TRBJ2-2): KAGVTQTPRYLIKTRGQQVTLSCSPISGHRSVSWYQQTPGQGLQFLFEYFSETQRNKGNFPGRFSGRQFSNSRSEMNVSTLELGDSALYLCASSLQWTGELFFGEGSRLTVL.

The rearrangement joins TRBV6-6 to TRBJ1-1, with a weak D call TRBD1 (6 bases). Per germline, CDR1 MNHNY and CDR2 SVGAGI (reference sequence). The CDR3 contains 15 residues. The V end was cut by 6 bases, the J end by 4 bases, with 18 bases between. CDR3 in amino acids: CASSIRGATSTEAFF. The CDR3 nucleotides read TGTGCCAGCAGCATCCGGGGGGCCACGAGCACTGAAGCTTTCTTT.

This rearrangement joins TRBV6-5 to TRBJ1-5, with 9 positions matching TRBD1. This CDR3 contains 14 residues. With 6 bases clipped from V and 2 bases from J, the junction kept 2 bases outside the gene matches. CDR1 and CDR2 (germline): MNHEY, SVGAGI. The CDR3 DNA sequence: TGTGCCAGCAGCACAGGGGGCGGCAATCAGCCCCAGCATTTT. This translates into CASSTGGGNQPQHF.

This clone has just one count. In DNA form, the CDR3 reads TGCAGCGTTGGGTTCCAGTTGCCCACAGATACGCAGTATTTT. Translation: CSVGFQLPTDTQYF. This chain uses TRBV29-1 with TRBJ2-3; D gene ambiguous. V dropped 4 bases and J dropped 2 bases, with 13 bases sitting between them. From germline, CDR1 is SQVTM and CDR2 ANQGSEA. The CDR3 has 14 residues.

The chain uses TRBV6-6 and TRBJ2-7; 12 bases match TRBD1. Germline V gene data show CDR1 as MNHNY and CDR2 as SVGAGI (reference sequence). The length of the CDR3 is 15 residues. J lost 6 bases, V lost 6 bases, and 9 bases had no gene match. CDR3 in amino acids: CASRGTGTGGGEQYF. CDR3 coding DNA: TGTGCCAGCAGAGGGACCGGGACAGGGGGCGGCGAGCAGTACTTC.

V and J are TRBV9 and TRBJ2-2; no clear D. Germline lookup yields CDR1 SGDLS and CDR2 YYNGEE. CDR3 length: 16 residues. V lost 0 bases and J 5 bases, leaving 14 bases between the germline ends. CDR3 protein: CASSVGISLTTGELFF. In DNA, the CDR3 is TGTGCCAGCAGCGTAGGGATTAGCCTAACTACCGGGGAGCTGTTTTTT.

This chain connects TRBV11-2 to TRBJ1-5; D gene uncertain. Per the germline V gene, CDR1 is SGHAT and CDR2 is FQNNGV. The CDR3 sequence is 13 residues long. V gave up 5 bases and J gave up 6 bases, with 11 bases separating them. The CDR3 region is CASSSGWGQPQHF. CDR3 bases: TGTGCCAGCAGCAGCGGGTGGGGTCAGCCCCAGCATTTT.

The chain couples TRBV27 to TRBJ1-5; 7 bases fit TRBD1. J was trimmed by 6 bases and V by 5 bases; bases with no gene match: 7. Germline assignment: CDR1 MNHEY and CDR2 SMNVEV (reference sequence). This CDR3 contains 14 residues. CDR3 protein: CASSPGGLGQPQHF. CDR3 sequence (DNA): TGTGCCAGCAGTCCAGGGGGGTTGGGTCAGCCCCAGCATTTT.

This rearrangement joins TRBV19 to TRBJ1-5, with unresolved D. The V and J ends lost 2 bases and 4 bases respectively, with 9 bases between them. Germline V CDR1 and CDR2: LNHDA, SQIVND (reference sequence). This CDR3 comprises 14 residues. In DNA form, the CDR3 reads TGTGCCAGTAGTATAAGGACGAAAAATCAGCCCCAGCATTTT. This sequence encodes CASSIRTKNQPQHF.

The chain carries TRBV2 and TRBJ2-5; D is uncertain. The CDR3 has 15 amino acids. In germline, CDR1 is SNHLY, CDR2 FYNNEI. V was trimmed by 4 bases and J by 5 bases, leaving 17 bases between them. CDR3 sequence: CASSVYRTPRETQYF. The CDR3 DNA follows: TGTGCCAGCAGTGTGTATAGGACGCCACGGGAGACCCAGTACTTC.

V gene TRBV5-1 combines with J gene TRBJ2-6, with D perhaps matching TRBD2 (5 bases). This CDR3 has 16 residues. V dropped 1 base and J dropped 4 bases, with 12 bases sitting between them. Germline CDR1 SGHRS, CDR2 YFSETQ. The CDR3, as DNA: TGCGCCAGCAGCTTGCTCTTAGGGAGCGGGGCCAACGTCCTGACTTTC. This translates into CASSLLLGSGANVLTF.

This clone was observed a single time. This chain connects TRBV5-4 to TRBJ2-2; 9 positions agree with TRBD1. This CDR3 has 16 amino acids. The V gene end was trimmed by 0 bases and the J gene end by 3 bases; junction bases not matched to a gene: 3. CDR1 and CDR2 from the germline V gene are SGHNT and YYREEE (reference sequence). As DNA, the CDR3 is TGTGCCAGCAGCTTGGCCAGGGACAGGGACACCGGGGAGCTGTTTTTT. Translated, it gives CASSLARDRDTGELFF.

CDR3 sequence reads: CASSPQGAVGNEQFF. CDR3 sequence (DNA): TGTGCCAGCTCACCACAGGGGGCGGTAGGCAATGAGCAGTTCTTC. This chain links TRBV18 with TRBJ2-1; 7 bases line up with TRBD1. After removal of 1 base from V and 6 bases from J, the junction contained 6 bases not matched to a gene. The germline gives CDR1 KGHSH, CDR2 LQKENI. The length of the CDR3 is 15 residues.

The gene calls are TRBV14 and TRBJ1-2; D is unclear. CDR1 is SGHDN, CDR2 FVKESK, per germline. The CDR3 spans 13 residues. The V gene lost 7 bases and the J gene lost 2 bases, with 11 bases spanning the gap. In nucleotides, the CDR3 is TGTGCCAGCACCCTGCTTACCAACTATGGCTACACCTTC. It specifies CASTLLTNYGYTF. Full variable domain (remainder filled in from reference TRBV14 and TRBJ1-2): EAGVTQFPSHSVIEKGQTVTLRCDPISGHDNLYWYRRVMGKEIKFLLHFVKESKQDESGMPNNRFLAERTGGTYSTLKVQPAELEDSGVYFCASTLLTNYGYTFGSGTRLTVV.

This clone appeared a few times. V and J are TRBV7-2 and TRBJ1-6; no clear D gene. CDR3 size: 14 residues. The V gene's germline CDR1 is SGHTA and CDR2 FQGNSA. Trimming took off 3 bases at V and 7 bases at J, with 10 bases between the two ends. Written as DNA, the CDR3 is TGTGCCAGCAGCTTCGGGTACCTAAATTCACCCCTCCACTTT. It codes for CASSFGYLNSPLHF.

The J gene is TRBJ1-5, the V gene TRBV18; 9 nucleotides match TRBD1. Germline V gene sequence: CDR1 KGHSH, CDR2 LQKENI. V trimming: 5 bases; J trimming: 1 base; junction bases outside the gene matches: 3. The CDR3 is 15 amino acids. CDR3 amino acids: CASSSDRGSNQPQHF. As DNA, the CDR3 is TGTGCCAGCTCAAGCGACAGGGGGAGCAATCAGCCCCAGCATTTT.

The chain employs TRBV6-5 and TRBJ2-7; 12 nucleotides agree with TRBD1. The CDR3 runs 15 residues. Trimming at V came to 2 bases and at J to 4 bases, leaving 3 bases not matched to a gene. The germline V gene encodes CDR1 MNHEY and CDR2 SVGAGI. For the CDR3, the DNA is TGTGCCAGCAGTTACACGGGACAGGGGGCTTACGAGCAGTACTTC. Translation: CASSYTGQGAYEQYF.

This clone was counted once. The rearrangement joins TRBV9 to TRBJ2-1; no reliable D call. Between the trimmed V and J ends, which lost 0 bases and 0 bases, there was a span of 7 bases. Germline CDR1 is SGDLS and CDR2 is YYNGEE. This CDR3 is 15 amino acids long. The CDR3 reads CASSVDQTSYNEQFF. CDR3 in DNA: TGTGCCAGCAGCGTAGATCAAACCTCCTACAATGAGCAGTTCTTC. The complete variable domain, with remaining parts taken from reference TRBV9 and TRBJ2-1, reads DSGVTQTPKHLITATGQRVTLRCSPRSGDLSVYWYQQSLDQGLQFLIQYYNGEERAKGNILERFSAQQFPDLHSELNLSSLELGDSALYFCASSVDQTSYNEQFFGPGTRLTVL.

This chain uses TRBV7-8 with TRBJ1-4; unclear D gene. CDR3 size: 16 residues. Germline V gives CDR1 SGHVS, CDR2 FQNEAQ. V was shortened by 2 bases and J by 4 bases, with 14 bases between the two germline ends. The CDR3 DNA is TGTGCCAGCAGCTTAAGGATCCCCGGGAATAATGAAAAACTGTTTTTT. This translates into CASSLRIPGNNEKLFF.

This chain links TRBV7-2 with TRBJ2-5; D ambiguous. V lost 3 bases, J lost 2 bases, and 7 bases lay in between. This CDR3 is built from 13 residues. The germline CDR1 and CDR2 sequences are SGHTA and FQGNSA. CDR3 bases: TGTGCCAGCAGCTTTCTTAGTCAAGAGACCCAGTACTTC. Its protein product is CASSFLSQETQYF.

Here the CDR3 DNA reads TGTGCCAGCAGTTACGCCGGACTACTCGGGGAGCAGTTCTTC. Its translation is CASSYAGLLGEQFF. The chain recombines TRBV6-5 with TRBJ2-1; tentatively, D is TRBD2 (6 bases). Trimming removed 2 bases from V and 10 bases from J, with 15 bases in between. The germline V gene has CDR1 MNHEY and CDR2 SVGAGI. The CDR3 consists of 14 residues.

This chain links TRBV10-3 with TRBJ1-3; maybe TRBD1 (5 bases). CDR1 ENHRY and CDR2 SYGVKD come from the germline V gene. V was clipped by 0 bases and J by 4 bases, with 10 bases between them. The CDR3 runs 15 residues. The DNA for the CDR3 is TGTGCCATCAGTGAGTCGGGGACGAGAGGAAACACCATATATTTT. This encodes CAISESGTRGNTIYF.

This chain uses TRBV6-5 with TRBJ2-3; 10 positions match TRBD1. V was clipped by 4 bases and J by 4 bases; unmatched bases: 8. This CDR3 contains 16 residues. Germline V CDR1 and CDR2: MNHEY, SVGAGI. CDR3 region: CASSFQGQGGADTQYF. The CDR3 DNA reads as TGTGCCAGCAGTTTCCAAGGACAGGGGGGGGCAGATACGCAGTATTTT.

The V and J genes are TRBV4-1 and TRBJ2-7, with a possible D match to TRBD2 (5 bases). This CDR3 comprises 13 residues. V lost 1 base to trimming and J lost 4 bases, with 8 bases between them. Germline V gene data show CDR1 as MGHRA and CDR2 as YSYEKL. This CDR3 reads CASSQVGLYEQYF. The DNA of the CDR3 is TGCGCCAGCAGCCAAGTAGGACTGTACGAGCAGTACTTC.

The CDR3 nucleotides read TGTGCCAGCAGTGACCTCGACAGGTTTTGGACCCAGTACTTC. Translating it yields CASSDLDRFWTQYF. The V and J genes are TRBV25-1 and TRBJ2-5; D is possibly TRBD1 (6 bases). Germline CDR1 is MGHDK and CDR2 is SYGVNS. V was cut by 3 bases and J by 7 bases, with 15 bases left in between. The CDR3 is 14 amino acids.

CDR3 loop: CASSLGAGFYNEQFF. In nucleotides, the CDR3 is TGTGCCAGCAGCTTAGGAGCAGGGTTCTACAATGAGCAGTTCTTC. The rearrangement uses TRBV7-2 and TRBJ2-1, with D tentatively TRBD1 (5 bases). This CDR3 has 15 amino acids. Per germline, CDR1 SGHTA and CDR2 FQGNSA. V was cut by 1 base and J by 3 bases, with 10 bases left in between.